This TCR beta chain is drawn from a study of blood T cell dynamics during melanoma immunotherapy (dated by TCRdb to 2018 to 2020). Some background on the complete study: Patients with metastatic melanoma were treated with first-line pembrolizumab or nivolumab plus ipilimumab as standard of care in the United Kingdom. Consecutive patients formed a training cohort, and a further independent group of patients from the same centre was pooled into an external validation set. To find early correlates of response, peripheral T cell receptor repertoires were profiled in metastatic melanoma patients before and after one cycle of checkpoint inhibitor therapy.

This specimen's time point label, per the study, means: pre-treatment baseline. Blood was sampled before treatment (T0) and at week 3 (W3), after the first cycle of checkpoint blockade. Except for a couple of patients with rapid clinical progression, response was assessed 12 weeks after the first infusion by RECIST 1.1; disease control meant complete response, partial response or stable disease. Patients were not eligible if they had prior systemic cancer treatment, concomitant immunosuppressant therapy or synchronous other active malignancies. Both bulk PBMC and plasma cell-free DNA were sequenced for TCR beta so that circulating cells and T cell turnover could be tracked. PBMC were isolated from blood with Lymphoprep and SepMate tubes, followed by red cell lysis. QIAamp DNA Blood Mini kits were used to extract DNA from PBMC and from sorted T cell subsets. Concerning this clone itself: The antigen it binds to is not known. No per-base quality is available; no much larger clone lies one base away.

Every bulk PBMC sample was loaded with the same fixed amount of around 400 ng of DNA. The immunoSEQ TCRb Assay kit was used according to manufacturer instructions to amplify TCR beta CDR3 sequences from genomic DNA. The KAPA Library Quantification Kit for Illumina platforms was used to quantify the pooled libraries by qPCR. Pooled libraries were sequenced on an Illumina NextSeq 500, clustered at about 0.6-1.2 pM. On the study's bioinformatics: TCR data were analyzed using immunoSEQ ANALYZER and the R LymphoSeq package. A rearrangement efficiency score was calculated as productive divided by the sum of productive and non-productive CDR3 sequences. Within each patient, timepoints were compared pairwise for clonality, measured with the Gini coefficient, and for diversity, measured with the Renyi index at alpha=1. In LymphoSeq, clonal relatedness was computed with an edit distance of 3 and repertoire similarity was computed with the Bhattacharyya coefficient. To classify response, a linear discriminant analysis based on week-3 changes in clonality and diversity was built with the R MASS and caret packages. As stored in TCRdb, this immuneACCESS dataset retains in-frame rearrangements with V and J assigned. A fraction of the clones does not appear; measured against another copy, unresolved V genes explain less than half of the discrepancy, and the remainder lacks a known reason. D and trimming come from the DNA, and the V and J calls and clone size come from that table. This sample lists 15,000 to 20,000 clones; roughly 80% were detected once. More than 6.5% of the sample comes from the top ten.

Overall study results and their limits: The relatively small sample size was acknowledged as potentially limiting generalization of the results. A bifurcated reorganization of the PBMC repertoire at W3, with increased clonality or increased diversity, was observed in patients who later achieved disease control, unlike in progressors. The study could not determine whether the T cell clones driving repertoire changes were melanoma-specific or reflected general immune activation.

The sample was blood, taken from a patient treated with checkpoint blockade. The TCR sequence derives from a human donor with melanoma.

The sequenced DNA is TGTGCCAGCAGCCTAGGGACTAGCGGAACCTACGAGCAGTACTTC. This is translated as CASSLGTSGTYEQYF. The chain employs TRBV7-9 and TRBJ2-7, with 11 central nucleotides matching TRBD2. V is cut back by 5 bases and J by 2 bases, with 5 bases in the junction unmatched. Based on the germline V gene (reference sequence), the CDR1 and CDR2 sequences are SEHNR and FQNEAQ. The CDR3 covers 15 residues, taking in both the cysteine and the phenylalanine. Only the CDR3 DNA is retained, 45 bases long and in frame from the first base.